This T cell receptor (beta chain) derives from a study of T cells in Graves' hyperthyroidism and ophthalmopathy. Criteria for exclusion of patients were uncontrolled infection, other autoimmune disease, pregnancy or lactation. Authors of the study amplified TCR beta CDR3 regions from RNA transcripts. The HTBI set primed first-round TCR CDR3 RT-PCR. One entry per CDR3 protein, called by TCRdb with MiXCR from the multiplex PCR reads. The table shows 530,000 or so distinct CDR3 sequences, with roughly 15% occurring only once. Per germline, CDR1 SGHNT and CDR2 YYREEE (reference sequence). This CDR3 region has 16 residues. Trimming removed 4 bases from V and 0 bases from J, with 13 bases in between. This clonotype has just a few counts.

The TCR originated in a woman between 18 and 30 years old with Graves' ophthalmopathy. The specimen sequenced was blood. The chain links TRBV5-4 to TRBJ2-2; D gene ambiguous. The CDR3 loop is CASSPVLAANTGELFF. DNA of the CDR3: TGTGCCAGCAGCCCCGTACTCGCGGCGAACACCGGGGAGCTGTTTTTT.